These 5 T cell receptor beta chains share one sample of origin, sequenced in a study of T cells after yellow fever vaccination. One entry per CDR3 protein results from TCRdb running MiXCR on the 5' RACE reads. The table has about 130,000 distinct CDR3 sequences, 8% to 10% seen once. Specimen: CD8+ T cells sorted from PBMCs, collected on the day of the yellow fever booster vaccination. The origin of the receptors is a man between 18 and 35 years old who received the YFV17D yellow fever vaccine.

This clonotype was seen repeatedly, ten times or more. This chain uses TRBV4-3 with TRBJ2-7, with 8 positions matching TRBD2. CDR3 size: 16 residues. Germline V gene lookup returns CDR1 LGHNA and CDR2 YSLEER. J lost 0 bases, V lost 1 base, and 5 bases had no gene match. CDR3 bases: TGCGCCAGCAGCCAAGGCCGCGGGGGGTTCTCCTACGAGCAGTACTTC. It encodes CASSQGRGGFSYEQYF.

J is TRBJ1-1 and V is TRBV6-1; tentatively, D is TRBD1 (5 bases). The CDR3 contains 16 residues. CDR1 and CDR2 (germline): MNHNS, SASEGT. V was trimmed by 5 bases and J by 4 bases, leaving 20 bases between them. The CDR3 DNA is TGTGCCAGCAGTACCACCGGGGCGCACGCTGGCACTGAAGCTTTCTTT. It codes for CASSTTGAHAGTEAFF.

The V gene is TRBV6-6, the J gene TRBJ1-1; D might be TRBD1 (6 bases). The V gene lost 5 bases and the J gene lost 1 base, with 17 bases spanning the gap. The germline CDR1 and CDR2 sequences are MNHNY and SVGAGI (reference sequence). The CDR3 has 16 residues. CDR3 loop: CASSLSPGAWNTEAFF. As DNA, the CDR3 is TGTGCCAGCAGTCTATCTCCGGGGGCTTGGAACACTGAAGCTTTCTTT.

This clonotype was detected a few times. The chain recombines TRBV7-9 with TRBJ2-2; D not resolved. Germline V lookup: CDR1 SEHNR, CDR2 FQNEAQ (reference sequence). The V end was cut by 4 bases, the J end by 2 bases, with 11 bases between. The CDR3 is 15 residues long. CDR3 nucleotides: TGTGCCAGCAGCTCGGCCCTCCGTAACACCGGGGAGCTGTTTTTT. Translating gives CASSSALRNTGELFF. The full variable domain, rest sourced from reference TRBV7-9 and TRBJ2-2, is DTGVSQNPRHKITKRGQNVTFRCDPISEHNRLYWYRQTLGQGPEFLTYFQNEAQLEKSRLLSDRFSAERPKGSFSTLEIQRTEQGDSAMYLCASSSALRNTGELFFGEGSRLTVL.

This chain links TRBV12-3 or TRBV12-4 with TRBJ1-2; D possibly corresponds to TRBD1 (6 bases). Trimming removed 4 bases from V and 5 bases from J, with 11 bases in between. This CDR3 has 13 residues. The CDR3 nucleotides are TGTGCCAGCAGTTATATCAGGGGTTATGGCTACACCTTC. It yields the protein CASSYIRGYGYTF.